Below, 17 T cell receptor beta chains from the same sample are listed, as sequenced in a study of post-analysis software for immune sequencing data. Unique molecular identifiers featured in each of the TCR beta cDNA libraries. TCRdb processed the PCR reads anew with MiXCR; each CDR3 protein has one entry. The table includes about 500,000 distinct CDR3 sequences, around 40% detected once. Notes on the study in general: TRBV5-6, TRBV5-1 and TRBV20-1 belonged to a set of a few TRBV segments that were more frequent in patients than controls.

Their recognized antigens are unknown. Sequencing used blood. These receptors originate from a girl aged 10-17 years with multiple sclerosis.

The chain combines TRBV5-6 with TRBJ2-7; 9 bases fit TRBD2. The germline V gene encodes CDR1 SGHDT and CDR2 YYEEEE. Trimming at V came to 4 bases and at J to 2 bases, leaving 7 bases not matched to a gene. The CDR3 contains 15 residues. As DNA, the CDR3 is TGTGCCAGCAGCGCTGGGACTAGCCGGACCTACGAGCAGTACTTC. Its translation: CASSAGTSRTYEQYF.

J is TRBJ2-7 and V is TRBV7-2, with a tentative D call TRBD1 (5 bases). Trimming cost V 1 base and J 3 bases, with 10 bases left between them. This CDR3 has 14 residues. The germline gives CDR1 SGHTA, CDR2 FQGNSA. Here the CDR3 reads CASSLGPRDYEQYF. In nucleotides, the CDR3 is TGTGCCAGCAGCTTAGGTCCCAGGGACTACGAGCAGTACTTC.

V and J are TRBV7-8 and TRBJ2-7, with D perhaps TRBD1 or TRBD2 (5 bases each). The V end was cut by 1 base, the J end by 5 bases, with 15 bases between. This CDR3 region has 15 residues. Germline CDR1 is SGHVS and CDR2 is FQNEAQ. Here the CDR3 reads CASSLVGGAEDEQYF. CDR3 bases: TGTGCCAGCAGCTTAGTTGGGGGAGCTGAGGACGAGCAGTACTTC.

The chain uses TRBV6-6 and TRBJ1-4, with TRBD1 as a possible D gene (5 bases). V was cut by 6 bases and J by 10 bases, with 9 bases left in between. CDR3 length: 11 amino acids. Germline CDR1 reads MNHNY; CDR2 reads SVGAGI (reference sequence). The CDR3 loop reads CASSPDRKLFF. CDR3 bases: TGTGCCAGCAGCCCAGACAGAAAACTGTTTTTT.

The gene calls are TRBV7-9 and TRBJ2-1, with 12 bases that match TRBD1. CDR1 SEHNR and CDR2 FQNEAQ come from the germline V gene (reference sequence). V was clipped by 2 bases and J by 4 bases; unmatched bases: 6. This CDR3 spans 17 amino acids. CDR3 bases: TGTGCCAGCAGCTTACCTACGGGACAGGGGGCGTACAATGAGCAGTTCTTC. Its translation: CASSLPTGQGAYNEQFF.

The chain carries TRBV6-1 and TRBJ2-7; 7 bases align to TRBD1. With V trimmed by 8 bases and J by 1 base, 14 bases remained unmatched. The CDR3 runs 16 residues. Germline CDR1 reads MNHNS; CDR2 reads SASEGT. The CDR3: CASRDSLLFRSYEQYF. CDR3 bases: TGTGCCAGCCGGGACAGCCTTCTTTTCCGTTCCTACGAGCAGTACTTC.

The V and J genes are TRBV12-5 and TRBJ2-5; TRBD2 aligns across 8 bases. The DNA end is a closer match to TRBJ2-7, so the J assignment may be wrong. Germline CDR1 reads LGHNT; CDR2 reads FRNRAP. The CDR3 has 16 amino acids. CDR3 amino acids: CASGSAAAGEFGEQYF. CDR3 nucleotide sequence: TGTGCTAGTGGTTCCGCCGCAGCGGGAGAATTTGGCGAGCAGTACTTC.

This clonotype was picked up a small number of times. The chain is built from TRBV28 and TRBJ2-3; 7 nucleotides align to TRBD1. Germline values: CDR1 MDHEN, CDR2 SYDVKM. The CDR3 is made up of 15 amino acids. V shed 5 bases, J shed 2 bases, and the junction held 7 bases outside the gene matches. CDR3 region: CASSPGQRYTDTQYF. The CDR3 nucleotides are TGTGCCAGCAGTCCGGGACAGCGCTACACAGATACGCAGTATTTT.

This clonotype was picked up a small number of times. The V and J genes are TRBV15 and TRBJ2-1; D possibly matches TRBD1 or TRBD2 (5 bases each). The germline gives CDR1 LNHNV, CDR2 YYDKDF (reference sequence). With 0 bases removed from V and 12 bases from J, the gap between germline ends came to 18 bases. The CDR3 is 15 amino acids. The CDR3 nucleotides read TGTGCCACCAGCAGAGATAGTACCCCGGGGCTAAGGCAGTTCTTC. Residues: CATSRDSTPGLRQFF.

This clonotype showed up many times. V gene TRBV11-2 combines with J gene TRBJ2-1, with a tentative D call TRBD2 (6 bases). This CDR3 contains 18 residues. The V end lost 0 bases, the J end lost 0 bases, and 15 bases lay between the germline ends. Germline V gives CDR1 SGHAT, CDR2 FQNNGV. CDR3 in amino acids: CASSLDRDSSLSYNEQFF. The CDR3 DNA is TGTGCCAGCAGCTTAGATAGGGACTCATCACTCTCCTACAATGAGCAGTTCTTC. The whole variable domain, filled in from reference TRBV11-2 and TRBJ2-1, reads EAGVAQSPRYKIIEKRQSVAFWCNPISGHATLYWYQQILGQGPKLLIQFQNNGVVDDSQLPKDRFSAERLKGVDSTLKIQPAKLEDSAVYLCASSLDRDSSLSYNEQFFGPGTRLTVL.

This clonotype appeared a single time. The V and J genes are TRBV7-2 and TRBJ2-2; no definite D call. V shed 2 bases and J shed 4 bases, with 8 bases lying between them. The CDR3 loop spans 14 amino acids. Per the germline V gene, CDR1 is SGHTA and CDR2 is FQGNSA. The CDR3 here is CASSLLRSTGELFF. The CDR3 region has the DNA TGTGCCAGCAGCTTACTGAGGAGCACCGGGGAGCTGTTTTTT.

CDR3 bases: TGCGCCAGCAGCTTGGATGGGGTGGGCAACTATGGCTACACCTTC. This encodes CASSLDGVGNYGYTF. The chain combines TRBV5-1 with TRBJ1-2, with no clear D. The germline V and J ends were trimmed by 0 bases and 2 bases, with 11 bases remaining between them. Germline V gene sequence: CDR1 SGHRS, CDR2 YFSETQ. The CDR3 totals 15 residues.

The gene calls are TRBV12-3 or TRBV12-4 and TRBJ2-1; 8 bases are shared with TRBD1. V lost 5 bases, J lost 15 bases, and 9 bases stayed unmatched. The CDR3 runs 12 residues. The DNA of the CDR3 is TGTGCCAGCAGTCCTCTCGGGACAGGTCTGTTCTTC. This gives the protein CASSPLGTGLFF.

This clonotype was recorded a few times. V usage is TRBV6-6 and J usage is TRBJ1-4; TRBD1 agrees at 7 bases. Per germline, CDR1 MNHNY and CDR2 SVGAGI (reference sequence). The CDR3 has 17 amino acids. V was pared by 2 bases and J by 0 bases, with 6 bases of the junction left unmatched. The chain's CDR3 is CASSYAAGGTTNEKLFF. The CDR3 DNA follows: TGTGCCAGCAGTTACGCGGCAGGGGGGACAACTAATGAAAAACTGTTTTTT.

This clonotype appeared a few times. CDR3 bases: TGTGCCATCAGTGAGTCGGCCGACCAAGAGACCCAGTACTTC. This encodes CAISESADQETQYF. The chain joins TRBV10-3 to TRBJ2-5; no firm D call. Trimming stripped 0 bases from V and 0 bases from J, with 5 bases between. From germline, CDR1 is ENHRY and CDR2 SYGVKD. The CDR3 consists of 14 residues.

In DNA form, the CDR3 reads TGTGCCAGCAGCGTATTTCAGGACACTGAAGCTTTCTTT. The encoded protein is CASSVFQDTEAFF. The chain recombines TRBV9 with TRBJ1-1; D gene unclear. Per the germline V gene, CDR1 is SGDLS and CDR2 is YYNGEE. Trimming left V 1 base short and J 3 bases short, with 7 bases between. The CDR3 length is 13 residues.

This sequence joins TRBV28 and TRBJ2-1; 8 nucleotides align to TRBD1. CDR1 and CDR2 (germline): MDHEN, SYDVKM. The CDR3 runs to 17 residues. Germline trimming cut 2 bases from V and 4 bases from J; bases unmatched to any gene: 10. As DNA, the CDR3 is TGTGCCAGCAGTTTACCTCGACAGGGGATGGGATACAATGAGCAGTTCTTC. It codes for CASSLPRQGMGYNEQFF.